This entry lists 8 T cell receptor beta chains sequenced from one sample in a study of radiation and T cells in renal cell carcinoma. Time point denoted: blood 4 weeks post-SBRT, at nephrectomy. Treatment described: 15 Gy SBRT to primary tumor, nephrectomy 4 weeks later. The table came from immunoSEQ multiplex PCR; TCRdb's copy has only in-frame clones and leaves some out. The sample records around 140,000 clones, 86% being singletons. Specimen: blood, collected from a patient whose treatment included radiotherapy and nephrectomy. The source of these receptors is a woman aged 45 to 65 with renal cell carcinoma.

The chain joins TRBV6-1 to TRBJ2-1, with D unclear. Between the trimmed V and J ends, which lost 0 bases and 8 bases, there was a span of 11 bases. The CDR3 extends over 14 amino acids. Germline CDR1 and CDR2: MNHNS and SASEGT. CDR3 nucleotide sequence: TGTGCCAGCAGTGAAGCCGGAGCAAGGTATGAGCAGTTCTTC. Translated: CASSEAGARYEQFF.

This clone appeared once. The chain recombines TRBV10-3 with TRBJ2-3; 7 bases match TRBD1. CDR3 length: 13 residues. Germline lookup yields CDR1 ENHRY and CDR2 SYGVKD. Losses at the gene ends were 6 bases for V and 3 bases for J; bases not matched to a gene: 3. CDR3 in amino acids: CAIRQTGTDTQYF. The CDR3 DNA reads TGTGCCATCAGGCAGACAGGGACAGATACGCAGTATTTT.

This clone was counted between two and nine times. V is TRBV5-1 and J is TRBJ1-1; D may be TRBD1 (5 bases). Looked up from germline, CDR1 is SGHRS and CDR2 is YFSETQ. The CDR3 runs 14 residues. V was cut by 3 bases and J by 3 bases, with 12 bases left in between. The CDR3 protein is CASSSSQGDTEAFF. As DNA, the CDR3 is TGCGCCAGCAGCTCCTCTCAGGGAGACACTGAAGCTTTCTTT.

The chain couples TRBV28 to TRBJ1-3; possible D gene TRBD1, 5 bases. V lost 6 bases, J lost 4 bases, and 19 bases lay in between. The CDR3 sequence is 16 residues long. Germline CDR1 reads MDHEN; CDR2 reads SYDVKM. The CDR3 nucleotides read TGTGCCAGCAGCCCCCCCCAGGGAGCGCTAGGAAACACCATATATTTT. It is translated as CASSPPQGALGNTIYF.

CDR3 sequence reads: CASSLVLAGAYEQYF. Here the CDR3 DNA reads TGTGCCAGCAGCTTGGTTCTAGCGGGAGCCTACGAGCAGTACTTC. J is TRBJ2-7 and V is TRBV5-4; 10 nucleotides line up with TRBD2. Germline V gene sequence: CDR1 SGHNT, CDR2 YYREEE (reference sequence). Trimming at V came to 0 bases and at J to 2 bases, leaving 2 bases not matched to a gene. This CDR3 has 15 amino acids.

The gene calls are TRBV5-1 and TRBJ2-7, with 9 bases that match TRBD2. Unmatched junction bases numbered 9, after V lost 0 bases and J lost 2 bases. The germline V gene encodes CDR1 SGHRS and CDR2 YFSETQ. This CDR3 region has 17 residues. The CDR3 is CASSLESRASGTYEQYF. CDR3 DNA: TGCGCCAGCAGCTTGGAGAGCAGGGCTAGCGGGACCTACGAGCAGTACTTC.

The chain has TRBV4-3 and TRBJ1-2, with 9 bases matching TRBD1. CDR1 is LGHNA and CDR2 is YSLEER in the germline V gene. The CDR3 totals 15 residues. Germline trimming cut 1 base from V and 2 bases from J; bases unmatched to any gene: 2. The CDR3: CASSQVGTGNYGYTF. In DNA form, the CDR3 reads TGCGCCAGCAGCCAAGTTGGGACAGGGAACTATGGCTACACCTTC.

This chain uses TRBV7-2 with TRBJ2-1; D call uncertain. The CDR3 runs 13 residues. In germline, CDR1 is SGHTA, CDR2 FQGNSA. V lost 3 bases, J lost 0 bases, and 3 bases lay in between. The CDR3 coding sequence is TGTGCCAGCAGCTTCCCCTCCTACAATGAGCAGTTCTTC. Translated: CASSFPSYNEQFF. Variable domain in full (rest from reference TRBV7-2 and TRBJ2-1): GAGVSQSPSNKVTEKGKDVELRCDPISGHTALYWYRQSLGQGLEFLIYFQGNSAPDKSGLPSDRFSAERTGGSVSTLTIQRTQQEDSAVYLCASSFPSYNEQFFGPGTRLTVL.